One sample yielded the 30 T cell receptor beta chains listed below, sequenced in a study of human T cells and chemical hapten exposure. Using its own MiXCR run on the RACE reads, TCRdb lists one record per CDR3 protein. Counted here are around 350,000 distinct CDR3 sequences, roughly 6% occurring once; the ten biggest clones make up over 6.5%. The time point is: pre-sensitization, week 0. Regarding treatment: therapeutic diphenylcyclopropenone sensitization with weekly scalp DPC. Sequencing used whole blood, obtained in connection with sensitization to the hapten diphenylcyclopropenone (DPC). The origin of the receptors is a woman younger than 30 with alopecia areata. Some clones in this sample may be carry-over from other donors' samples.

The V and J genes are TRBV12-3 or TRBV12-4 and TRBJ1-2, with TRBD1 matching 7 bases. The CDR3 runs 13 residues. The V gene end was trimmed by 5 bases and the J gene end by 4 bases; junction bases not matched to a gene: 4. The CDR3 region has the DNA TGTGCCAGCAGTGTGAGACAGGGCTATGGCTACACCTTC. Encoded protein: CASSVRQGYGYTF.

This clonotype was seen a handful of times. The chain carries TRBV20-1 and TRBJ1-3, with a tentative D call TRBD1 (5 bases). Trimming took 6 bases from V and 5 from J, leaving 11 bases between them. The CDR3 sequence is 12 residues long. Germline V gives CDR1 DFQATT, CDR2 SNEGSKA (reference sequence). The DNA for the CDR3 is TGCAGTGCGGAGGTGGGGCGAAACACCATATATTTT. This gives the protein CSAEVGRNTIYF.

This clonotype was recorded many times. This rearrangement joins TRBV5-1 to TRBJ1-1; TRBD1 aligns across 9 bases. The CDR3 is made up of 14 amino acids. With V trimmed by 2 bases and J by 8 bases, 7 bases remained unmatched. The germline CDR1 and CDR2 sequences are SGHRS and YFSETQ. The CDR3 loop reads CASSLTPGTGEAFF. DNA for the CDR3: TGCGCCAGCAGCTTAACGCCCGGGACAGGGGAAGCTTTCTTT.

This clonotype has only a few counts. The chain couples TRBV6-2 or TRBV6-3 to TRBJ1-4; weak D call: TRBD1 (5 bases). Per the germline V gene, CDR1 is MNHEY and CDR2 is SVGEGT. The CDR3 consists of 12 residues. The ends were cut back, 8 bases at V and 3 bases at J, with 7 bases in the middle. The CDR3 loop reads CASQTANEKLFF. The CDR3 DNA reads TGTGCCAGCCAGACAGCTAATGAAAAACTGTTTTTT.

This clonotype has ten or more counts. The chain joins TRBV12-5 to TRBJ2-3; weak D call: TRBD2 (6 bases). V was trimmed by 5 bases and J by 0 bases, leaving 18 bases between them. The germline gives CDR1 LGHNT, CDR2 FRNRAP. This CDR3 has 17 residues. The CDR3 spells CASGTPGAGLSTDTQYF. CDR3 sequence (DNA): TGTGCTAGTGGTACCCCAGGTGCGGGGTTAAGCACAGATACGCAGTATTTT. The entire variable domain, with the rest obtained from reference TRBV12-5 and TRBJ2-3, is as follows: DARVTQTPRHKVTEMGQEVTMRCQPILGHNTVFWYRQTMMQGLELLAYFRNRAPLDDSGMPKDRFSAEMPDATLATLKIQPSEPRDSAVYFCASGTPGAGLSTDTQYFGPGTRLTVL.

The chain couples TRBV6-6 to TRBJ1-2, with D tentatively TRBD1 (6 bases). V dropped 0 bases and J dropped 0 bases, with 14 bases sitting between them. The CDR3 sequence is 17 residues long. Per germline, CDR1 MNHNY and CDR2 SVGAGI (reference sequence). CDR3: CASSYSTGARANYGYTF. DNA for the CDR3: TGTGCCAGCAGTTACTCGACGGGGGCTAGAGCTAACTATGGCTACACCTTC.

The gene calls are TRBV7-2 and TRBJ2-7; D possibly corresponds to TRBD1 (5 bases). This CDR3 has 16 residues. Germline V lookup: CDR1 SGHTA, CDR2 FQGNSA. The V gene lost 4 bases and the J gene lost 3 bases, with 19 bases spanning the gap. In nucleotides, the CDR3 is TGTGCCAGCAGCTCGAGATCGGCAGGGCAACTCTACGAGCAGTACTTC. Amino acids: CASSSRSAGQLYEQYF. Based on the CDR3 plus reference TRBV7-2 and TRBJ2-7, the full variable domain is GAGVSQSPSNKVTEKGKDVELRCDPISGHTALYWYRQSLGQGLEFLIYFQGNSAPDKSGLPSDRFSAERTGGSVSTLTIQRTQQEDSAVYLCASSSRSAGQLYEQYFGPGTRLTVT.

In its sample, this clonotype was seen a few times. CDR3 sequence: CASSSREAREQYF. Here the CDR3 DNA reads TGTGCCAGCAGCTCTAGAGAGGCGCGGGAGCAGTACTTC. The rearrangement links TRBV11-3 to TRBJ2-7; D is undetermined. CDR1 is SGHNT, CDR2 YENEEA, per germline. There are 13 residues in the CDR3. V lost 4 bases and J lost 7, with 14 bases in between.

This clonotype was recorded at least ten times. The chain employs TRBV10-3 and TRBJ1-1; D is possibly TRBD1 (6 bases). The CDR3 sequence is 15 residues long. Germline CDR1 ENHRY, CDR2 SYGVKD. V lost 1 base and J lost 1, with 10 bases in between. CDR3 DNA: TGTGCCATCAGTGAGTTCCGGACAGCGAACACTGAAGCTTTCTTT. Translated: CAISEFRTANTEAFF.

This clonotype was seen more than once but under ten times. This chain connects TRBV11-1 to TRBJ2-2; D remains ambiguous. Trimming shortened V by 1 base and J by 4 bases, and 10 bases separated the two germline ends. Per the germline V gene, CDR1 is SGHAT and CDR2 is FQDESV (reference sequence). CDR3 length: 15 amino acids. The CDR3 protein is CASSLEAVSTGELFF. The CDR3 bases are TGTGCCAGCAGCTTAGAGGCAGTAAGCACCGGGGAGCTGTTTTTT.

The sample holds many counts of this clonotype. J is TRBJ2-6 and V is TRBV4-3; D not resolved. Germline V gene sequence: CDR1 LGHNA, CDR2 YSLEER. The CDR3 runs to 16 residues. Trimming removed 3 bases from V and 0 bases from J, with 9 bases in between. For the CDR3, the DNA is TGCGCCAGCAGCCAGGGCTACGGCTCTGGGGCCAACGTCCTGACTTTC. Translating gives CASSQGYGSGANVLTF.

This clonotype was seen ten or more times. The chain couples TRBV12-3 or TRBV12-4 to TRBJ1-2; tentatively, D is TRBD1 (5 bases). The CDR3 spans 11 residues. The V end lost 5 bases, the J end lost 5 bases, and 6 bases lay between the germline ends. The CDR3 region has the DNA TGTGCCAGCAGTACAGGATATGGCTACACCTTC. It is translated as CASSTGYGYTF.

Only a few counts were recorded for this clonotype. The V call is TRBV6-5, the J call TRBJ2-7; possibly TRBD1 for D (5 bases). Germline lookup yields CDR1 MNHEY and CDR2 SVGAGI. Trimming took 0 bases from V and 0 from J, leaving 15 bases between them. The CDR3 is made up of 17 amino acids. CDR3 loop: CASSYSVSGPTSYEQYF. The CDR3 bases are TGTGCCAGCAGTTACTCCGTTTCAGGGCCGACCTCCTACGAGCAGTACTTC.

This clonotype was recorded at least ten times. CDR3 amino acids: CASSEGYRVGAFF. The CDR3 DNA sequence: TGTGCCAGCAGTGAAGGATACAGGGTGGGGGCTTTCTTT. This chain joins TRBV2 and TRBJ1-1; a weak D match, TRBD1 (6 bases). V was pared by 1 base and J by 11 bases, with 14 bases between. Germline CDR1 SNHLY, CDR2 FYNNEI. CDR3 size: 13 residues.

J is TRBJ2-2 and V is TRBV6-4, with a tentative D call TRBD1 (6 bases). The V gene's germline CDR1 is MRHNA and CDR2 SNTAGT. Deletions cut 4 bases from V and 5 bases from J, with 8 bases between. The CDR3 is 13 residues long. The CDR3 spells CASSGTETGELFF. The DNA of the CDR3 is TGTGCCAGCAGTGGGACAGAAACCGGGGAGCTGTTTTTT.

This clonotype came up many times. V usage is TRBV6-5 and J usage is TRBJ1-5; D is uncertain. CDR1 and CDR2 (germline): MNHEY, SVGAGI. Trimming cost V 4 bases and J 2 bases, with 6 bases left between them. The CDR3 sequence is 13 residues long. The CDR3 loop reads CASSSSGNQPQHF. The CDR3 region has the DNA TGTGCCAGCAGTTCATCAGGCAATCAGCCCCAGCATTTT.

This clonotype was found many times. The chain carries TRBV5-1 and TRBJ2-5; 9 bases align to TRBD1. The V gene end was trimmed by 4 bases and the J gene end by 4 bases; junction bases not matched to a gene: 8. The CDR3 spans 15 residues. Germline-derived CDR1 and CDR2 are SGHRS and YFSETQ. CDR3 residues: CASSVTWDRVETQYF. The CDR3 region has the DNA TGCGCCAGCAGCGTAACCTGGGACAGGGTAGAGACCCAGTACTTC.

The gene calls are TRBV29-1 and TRBJ1-1; no firm D call. V gave up 1 base and J gave up 6 bases, with 9 bases separating them. This CDR3 contains 12 residues. Germline loops: CDR1 SQVTM, CDR2 ANQGSEA. For the CDR3, the DNA is TGCAGCGTTGAAGGGTCGGCGCCTGAAGCTTTCTTT. This gives the protein CSVEGSAPEAFF.

This clonotype was recorded a few times. The V gene is TRBV11-2, the J gene TRBJ1-6; TRBD1 matches 8 bases. Germline V lookup: CDR1 SGHAT, CDR2 FQNNGV. After removal of 4 bases from V and 0 bases from J, the junction contained 5 bases not matched to a gene. The CDR3 is 17 residues long. CDR3 residues: CASSSRDRSSYNSPLHF. The DNA of the CDR3 is TGTGCCAGCAGCTCCCGGGACAGGAGCTCCTATAATTCACCCCTCCACTTT.

This clonotype was seen at least ten times. The chain has TRBV14 and TRBJ2-3, with D unresolved. Germline CDR1 reads SGHDN; CDR2 reads FVKESK. The length of the CDR3 is 18 residues. The germline V and J ends were trimmed by 0 bases and 0 bases, with 16 bases remaining between them. The CDR3 nucleotides are TGTGCCAGCAGCCAAGATAGTTGGAATAGCCCGAGCACAGATACGCAGTATTTT. It translates to CASSQDSWNSPSTDTQYF.

This rearrangement joins TRBV3-1 to TRBJ1-1, with D perhaps matching TRBD1 (6 bases). V lost 3 bases, J lost 3 bases, and 14 bases lay in between. Germline values: CDR1 LGHDT, CDR2 YNNKEL (reference sequence). This CDR3 comprises 15 residues. DNA of the CDR3: TGTGCCAGCAGCCAGTTATACGGGGGCCACACTGAAGCTTTCTTT. It codes for CASSQLYGGHTEAFF.

Only a few counts were recorded for this clonotype. This chain connects TRBV6-1 to TRBJ1-6; D gene unclear. Trimming left V 2 bases short and J 1 base short, with 12 bases between. Looked up from germline, CDR1 is MNHNS and CDR2 is SASEGT. The CDR3 contains 17 residues. CDR3 amino acids: CASSEPRKGSYNSPLHF. CDR3 DNA: TGTGCCAGCAGTGAACCAAGAAAGGGTTCCTATAATTCACCCCTCCACTTT.

This chain uses TRBV7-8 with TRBJ2-3; D perhaps matches TRBD1 (5 bases). The better agreement between TRBJ1-5 and the DNA end casts doubt on the J call. The length of the CDR3 is 14 residues. In germline, CDR1 is SGHVS, CDR2 FQNEAQ. The CDR3 DNA reads as TGTGCCAGCAGACCCAGACTAGGGGCAGATACGCAGCATTTT. Translation gives CASRPRLGADTQHF.

There are many counts of this clonotype. The chain carries TRBV4-2 and TRBJ2-5, with D unclear. The CDR3 totals 15 residues. V was clipped by 0 bases and J by 4 bases, with 12 bases between them. CDR1 is LGHNA, CDR2 YNFKEQ, per germline. The CDR3 DNA reads as TGTGCCAGCAGCCAAGAGACGTATTCGCCAGAGACCCAGTACTTC. This codes for CASSQETYSPETQYF.

On this clonotype itself: One base away lies a much larger clone, so this may be a sequencing read error. This chain uses TRBV4-3 with TRBJ2-1, with 9 bases aligning to TRBD1. The CDR3 loop spans 15 amino acids. CDR1 LGHNA and CDR2 YSLEER come from the germline V gene. Trimming took 4 bases from V and 8 from J; bases not matched to a gene: 9. CDR3 nucleotides: TGCGCCAGCAGCCTGAGTACGGGACAGGGCCATGAGCAGTTCTTC. Translation: CASSLSTGQGHEQFF.

This chain connects TRBV6-1 to TRBJ2-5; TRBD2 aligns across 9 bases. The junction had 12 bases not matched to a gene; V was cut back by 7 bases and J by 6 bases. Germline V gene lookup returns CDR1 MNHNS and CDR2 SASEGT. This CDR3 is 15 amino acids long. This chain's CDR3 is CASIQNLSGGKTQYF. The CDR3 DNA sequence: TGTGCCAGCATTCAAAACCTAAGCGGGGGGAAGACCCAGTACTTC.

The CDR3 nucleotides read TGCAGCGGAGGAGCGGGTAATCGTCAACCCTACGAGCAGTACTTC. It codes for CSGGAGNRQPYEQYF. V gene TRBV29-1 combines with J gene TRBJ2-7; D possibly corresponds to TRBD2 (6 bases). From germline, CDR1 is SQVTM and CDR2 ANQGSEA. V was trimmed by 7 bases and J by 2 bases, leaving 21 bases between them. The CDR3 contains 15 residues.

The gene calls are TRBV5-1 and TRBJ2-5, with 7 bases identical to TRBD1. Per the germline V gene, CDR1 is SGHRS and CDR2 is YFSETQ. The CDR3 is 14 residues long. V lost 9 bases and J lost 2; bases outside the gene matches: 10. CDR3 protein: CATNLGQPQETQYF. In DNA, the CDR3 is TGCGCCACCAACCTGGGACAGCCACAAGAGACCCAGTACTTC.

This clonotype turned up a few times. The V and J genes are TRBV15 and TRBJ2-3, with D maybe TRBD2 (5 bases). Trimming shortened V by 1 base and J by 6 bases, and 8 bases separated the two germline ends. This CDR3 contains 13 residues. Germline V gives CDR1 LNHNV, CDR2 YYDKDF (reference sequence). The CDR3 sequence is CATSRVAPDTQYF. As DNA, the CDR3 is TGTGCCACCAGCAGAGTAGCGCCGGATACGCAGTATTTT. Based on the CDR3 plus reference TRBV15 and TRBJ2-3, the full variable domain is DAMVIQNPRYQVTQFGKPVTLSCSQTLNHNVMYWYQQKSSQAPKLLFHYYDKDFNNEADTPDNFQSRRPNTSFCFLDIRSPGLGDTAMYLCATSRVAPDTQYFGPGTRLTVL.

V gene TRBV25-1 combines with J gene TRBJ1-3; weak D call: TRBD1 (6 bases). V gave up 8 bases and J gave up 9 bases, with 11 bases separating them. CDR3 length equals 11 residues. Germline loops: CDR1 MGHDK, CDR2 SYGVNS. The CDR3 nucleotides are TGTGCCAGCGAGGGGGAGGGCACCATATATTTT. It codes for CASEGEGTIYF.